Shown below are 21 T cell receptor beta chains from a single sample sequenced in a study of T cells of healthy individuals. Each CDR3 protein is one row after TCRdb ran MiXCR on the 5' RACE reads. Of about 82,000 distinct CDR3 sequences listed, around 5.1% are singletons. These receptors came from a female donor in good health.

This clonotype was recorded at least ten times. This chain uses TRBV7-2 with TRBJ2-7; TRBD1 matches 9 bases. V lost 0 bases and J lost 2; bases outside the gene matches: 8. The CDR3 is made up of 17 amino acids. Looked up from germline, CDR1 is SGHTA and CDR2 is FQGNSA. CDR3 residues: CASSLAGTGIITYEQYF. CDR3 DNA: TGTGCCAGCAGCTTAGCCGGGACAGGGATAATAACCTACGAGCAGTACTTC.

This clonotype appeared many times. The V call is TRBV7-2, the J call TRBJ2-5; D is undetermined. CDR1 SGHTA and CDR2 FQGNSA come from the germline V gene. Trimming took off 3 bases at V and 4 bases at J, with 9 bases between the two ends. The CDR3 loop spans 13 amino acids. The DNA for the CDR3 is TGTGCCAGCAGCTTCGACTTGGGAGAGACCCAGTACTTC. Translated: CASSFDLGETQYF. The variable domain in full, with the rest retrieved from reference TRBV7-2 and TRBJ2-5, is GAGVSQSPSNKVTEKGKDVELRCDPISGHTALYWYRQSLGQGLEFLIYFQGNSAPDKSGLPSDRFSAERTGGSVSTLTIQRTQQEDSAVYLCASSFDLGETQYFGPGTRLLVL.

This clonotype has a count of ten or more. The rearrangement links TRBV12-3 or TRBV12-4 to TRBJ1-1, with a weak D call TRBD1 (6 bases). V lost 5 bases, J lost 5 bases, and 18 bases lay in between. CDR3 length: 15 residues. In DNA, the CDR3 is TGTGCCAGCAGTCCCAGTGGACAGTCCCAGACTGAAGCTTTCTTT. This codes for CASSPSGQSQTEAFF.

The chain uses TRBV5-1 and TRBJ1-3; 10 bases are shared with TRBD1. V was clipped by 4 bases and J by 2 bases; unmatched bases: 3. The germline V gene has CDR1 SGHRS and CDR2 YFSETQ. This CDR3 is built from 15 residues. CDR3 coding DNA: TGCGCCAGCAGCGCGGGACAGGGGACTGGAAACACCATATATTTT. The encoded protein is CASSAGQGTGNTIYF.

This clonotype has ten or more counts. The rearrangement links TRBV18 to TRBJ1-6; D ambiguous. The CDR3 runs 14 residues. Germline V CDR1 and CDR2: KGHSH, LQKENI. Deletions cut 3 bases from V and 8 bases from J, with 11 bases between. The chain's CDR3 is CASSPTDTDSPLHF. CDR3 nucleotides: TGTGCCAGCTCACCTACCGATACCGATTCACCCCTCCACTTT.

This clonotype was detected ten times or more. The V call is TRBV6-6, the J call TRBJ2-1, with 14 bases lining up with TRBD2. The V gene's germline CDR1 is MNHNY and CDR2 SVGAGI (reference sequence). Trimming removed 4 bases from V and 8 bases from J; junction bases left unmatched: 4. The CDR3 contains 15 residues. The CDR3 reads CASSSGGLAGDEQFF. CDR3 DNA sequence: TGTGCCAGCAGTTCCGGGGGACTAGCGGGAGATGAGCAGTTCTTC.

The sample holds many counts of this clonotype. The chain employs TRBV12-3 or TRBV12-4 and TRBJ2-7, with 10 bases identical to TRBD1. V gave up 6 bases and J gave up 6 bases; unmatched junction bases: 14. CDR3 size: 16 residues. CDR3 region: CASSRSSGQGVGEQYF. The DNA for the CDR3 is TGTGCCAGCAGCCGAAGCAGCGGACAGGGGGTGGGCGAGCAGTACTTC.

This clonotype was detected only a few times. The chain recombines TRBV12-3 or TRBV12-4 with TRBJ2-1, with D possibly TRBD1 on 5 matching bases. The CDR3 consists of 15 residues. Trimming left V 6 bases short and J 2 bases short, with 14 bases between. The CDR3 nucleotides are TGTGCCAGCAGCGAAGGACAAGCACCCTACAATGAGCAGTTCTTC. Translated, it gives CASSEGQAPYNEQFF.

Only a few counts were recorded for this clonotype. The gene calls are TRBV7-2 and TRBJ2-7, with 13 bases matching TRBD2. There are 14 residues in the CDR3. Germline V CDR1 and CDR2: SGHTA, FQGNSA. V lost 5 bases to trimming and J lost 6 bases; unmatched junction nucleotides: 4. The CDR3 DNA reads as TGTGCCAGCAGCCCCGGACTAGCGGGGGCCGAGCAGTACTTC. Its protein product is CASSPGLAGAEQYF.

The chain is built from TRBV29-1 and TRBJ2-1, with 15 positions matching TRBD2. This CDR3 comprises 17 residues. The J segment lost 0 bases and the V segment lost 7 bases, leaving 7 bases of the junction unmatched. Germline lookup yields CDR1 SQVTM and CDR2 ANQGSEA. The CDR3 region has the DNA TGCAGCGGCAGGACTAGCGGGAGGGCCGTCTCCTACAATGAGCAGTTCTTC. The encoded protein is CSGRTSGRAVSYNEQFF.

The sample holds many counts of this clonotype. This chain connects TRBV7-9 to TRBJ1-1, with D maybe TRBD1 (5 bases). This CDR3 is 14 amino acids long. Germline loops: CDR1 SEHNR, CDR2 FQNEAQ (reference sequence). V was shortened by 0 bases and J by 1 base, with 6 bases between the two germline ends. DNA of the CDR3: TGTGCCAGCAGCTTAGCAGGGGAGAACACTGAAGCTTTCTTT. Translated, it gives CASSLAGENTEAFF.

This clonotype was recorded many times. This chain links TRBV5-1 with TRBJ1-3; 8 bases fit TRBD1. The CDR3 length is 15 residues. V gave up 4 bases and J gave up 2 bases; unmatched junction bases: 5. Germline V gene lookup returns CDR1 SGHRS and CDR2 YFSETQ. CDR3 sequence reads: CASSPATGAGNTIYF. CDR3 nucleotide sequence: TGCGCCAGCAGCCCAGCGACAGGGGCTGGAAACACCATATATTTT.

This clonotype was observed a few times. CDR3 nucleotides: TGTGCCAGCAGCCGGTTGGGGGGAGCCGTCCAAGAGACCCAGTACTTC. Protein: CASSRLGGAVQETQYF. This rearrangement joins TRBV3-1 to TRBJ2-5, with D maybe TRBD2 (6 bases). Trimming took 4 bases from V and 1 from J, leaving 16 bases between them. CDR1 LGHDT and CDR2 YNNKEL come from the germline V gene (reference sequence). This CDR3 is built from 16 residues.

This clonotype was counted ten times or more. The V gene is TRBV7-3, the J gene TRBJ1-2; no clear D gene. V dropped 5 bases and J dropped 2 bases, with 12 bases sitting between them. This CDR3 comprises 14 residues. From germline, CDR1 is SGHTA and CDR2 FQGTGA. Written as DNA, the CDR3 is TGTGCCAGCAGCCCCCCAGAGGGAAACTATGGCTACACCTTC. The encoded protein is CASSPPEGNYGYTF.

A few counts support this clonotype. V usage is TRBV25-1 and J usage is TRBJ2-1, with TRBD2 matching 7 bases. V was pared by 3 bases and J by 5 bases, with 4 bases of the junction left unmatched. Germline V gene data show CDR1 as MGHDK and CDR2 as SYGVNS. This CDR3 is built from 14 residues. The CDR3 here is CASSEGGGHNEQFF. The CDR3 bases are TGTGCCAGCAGTGAGGGGGGAGGGCACAATGAGCAGTTCTTC.

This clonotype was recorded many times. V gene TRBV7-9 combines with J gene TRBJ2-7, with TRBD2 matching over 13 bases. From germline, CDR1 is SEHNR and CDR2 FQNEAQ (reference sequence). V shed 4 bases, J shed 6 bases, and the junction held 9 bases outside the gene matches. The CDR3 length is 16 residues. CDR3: CASSSLAGGPGSEQYF. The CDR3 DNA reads TGTGCCAGCAGCTCACTAGCGGGAGGGCCGGGGTCCGAGCAGTACTTC.

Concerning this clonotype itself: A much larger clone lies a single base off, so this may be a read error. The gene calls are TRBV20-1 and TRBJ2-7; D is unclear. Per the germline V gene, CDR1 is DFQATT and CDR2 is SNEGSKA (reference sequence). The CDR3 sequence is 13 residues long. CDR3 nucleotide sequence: TGCAGTGCTGGAGATAGTTCCGGGTACGAGCAGTACTTC. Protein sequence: CSAGDSSGYEQYF.

CDR3 bases: TGTGCCAGCAGTGAAGGATGGAGCTACGAGCAGTACTTC. Translating it yields CASSEGWSYEQYF. The chain is built from TRBV2 and TRBJ2-7, with unresolved D. Germline V gene data show CDR1 as SNHLY and CDR2 as FYNNEI. Deletions cut 1 base from V and 3 bases from J, with 7 bases between. The CDR3 is 13 amino acids.

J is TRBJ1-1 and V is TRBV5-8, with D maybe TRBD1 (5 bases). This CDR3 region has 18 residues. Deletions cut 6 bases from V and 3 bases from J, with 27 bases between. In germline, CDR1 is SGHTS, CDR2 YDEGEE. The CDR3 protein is CASTHRDPITWGHTEAFF. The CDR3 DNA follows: TGTGCCAGCACTCACCGGGACCCAATTACTTGGGGCCACACTGAAGCTTTCTTT.

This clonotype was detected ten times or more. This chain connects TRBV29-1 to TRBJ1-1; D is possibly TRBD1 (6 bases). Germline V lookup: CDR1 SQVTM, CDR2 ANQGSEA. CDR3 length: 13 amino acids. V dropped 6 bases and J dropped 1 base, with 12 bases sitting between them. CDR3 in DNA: TGCAGCGTCGCTGACAGGAGGAACACTGAAGCTTTCTTT. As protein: CSVADRRNTEAFF.

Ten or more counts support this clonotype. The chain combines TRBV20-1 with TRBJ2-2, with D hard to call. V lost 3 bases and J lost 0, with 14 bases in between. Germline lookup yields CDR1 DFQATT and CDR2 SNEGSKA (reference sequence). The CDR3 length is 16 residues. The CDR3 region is CSASLGWAANTGELFF. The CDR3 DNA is TGCAGTGCTAGTCTAGGGTGGGCCGCGAACACCGGGGAGCTGTTTTTT.